This TCR beta chain was sequenced for a study of blood T cell repertoires in COVID-19. Data came from immunoSEQ multiplex PCR; TCRdb stores just in-frame clones and leaves some out. Here the sample spans about 170,000 clones, about 83% being singletons. Germline values: CDR1 SQVTM, CDR2 ANQGSEA. The CDR3 contains 14 residues. V shed 6 bases and J 0 bases; nucleotides not matched to a gene: 3. This clone came up once. The receptor was isolated from a man aged 55-75 years with acute or convalescent COVID-19. The sample was peripheral blood. The chain recombines TRBV29-1 with TRBJ2-3, with TRBD1 identical over 10 bases. CDR3 residues: CSVDRGDSTDTQYF. CDR3 DNA: TGCAGCGTGGACAGGGGGGATAGCACAGATACGCAGTATTTT.